These T cell receptor beta chains were read from a single sample in a study of blood T cell repertoires in COVID-19. Repertoires were generated with immunoSEQ multiplex PCR, while TCRdb's copy carries only in-frame clones and drops some. The sample has roughly 260,000 clones, 82% seen once; the top ten hold around 2.9%. Sequenced: peripheral blood. Receptors were obtained from a young woman with acute or convalescent COVID-19. The CDR3 runs from the conserved cysteine through the conserved F or W. D genes are given only for firm matches. The size field is filled for only some rows; it gives once, few, many or a size class.

V gene: TRBV11-2
D gene: NA
J gene: TRBJ2-7
clone size: NA
CDR3 DNA: TGTGCCAGCAGCTTATCCCTCCCCGTTGAGCAGTACTTC
CDR3 protein: CASSLSLPVEQYF

V gene: TRBV27
D gene: NA
J gene: TRBJ1-6
clone size: NA
CDR3 DNA: TGTGCCAGCAGATCGGCAGGGTATTCACCCCTCCACTTT
CDR3 protein: CASRSAGYSPLHF

V gene: TRBV10-1
D gene: TRBD1
J gene: TRBJ1-1
clone size: NA
CDR3 DNA: TGCGCCAGCAGTCATCAGGGGGCCCCTGAAGCTTTCTTT
CDR3 protein: CASSHQGAPEAFF

V gene: TRBV2
D gene: TRBD2
J gene: TRBJ2-1
clone size: NA
CDR3 DNA: TGTGCCAGCAGTGAAGCTCTAGCGGGAGTCTACGAGCAGTTCTTC
CDR3 protein: CASSEALAGVYEQFF

V gene: TRBV19
D gene: NA
J gene: TRBJ1-2
clone size: NA
CDR3 DNA: TGTGCCACCGGGGGTGTTTTGAAAAGTGGGTATGGCTACACCTTC
CDR3 protein: CATGGVLKSGYGYTF

V gene: TRBV6-5
D gene: NA
J gene: TRBJ1-3
clone size: NA
CDR3 DNA: TGTGCCAGCAGTTACCGGCGGGGGAACTCTGGAAACACCATATATTTT
CDR3 protein: CASSYRRGNSGNTIYF

V gene: TRBV19
D gene: TRBD2
J gene: TRBJ2-2
clone size: NA
CDR3 DNA: TGTGCCAGTAGTTTCGGGAGGGCGAACACCGGGGAGCTGTTTTTT
CDR3 protein: CASSFGRANTGELFF

V gene: TRBV19
D gene: TRBD1
J gene: TRBJ2-1
clone size: NA
CDR3 DNA: TGTGCCAGTAGTATAGGGGACAGGGGGATAGGAGAGCAGTTCTTC
CDR3 protein: CASSIGDRGIGEQFF

V gene: TRBV10-3
D gene: TRBD1
J gene: TRBJ2-1
clone size: NA
CDR3 DNA: TGTGCCATCAGGCCCGGGACAGGGAATAGAGGTGAGCAGTTCTTC
CDR3 protein: CAIRPGTGNRGEQFF

V gene: TRBV13
D gene: NA
J gene: TRBJ2-7
clone size: NA
CDR3 DNA: TGTGCCAGCAGCTTAATGGGCCAGCTCTACGAGCAGTACTTC
CDR3 protein: CASSLMGQLYEQYF

V gene: TRBV5-1
D gene: NA
J gene: TRBJ2-5
clone size: once
CDR3 DNA: TGCGCCAGCAGCTTTATTTCCCCAGAAGAGACCCAGTACTTC
CDR3 protein: CASSFISPEETQYF

V gene: TRBV6-2/TRBV6-3
D gene: TRBD1
J gene: TRBJ2-3
clone size: once
CDR3 DNA: TGTGCCAGCAGTTCACTGGACAGGGGAGATACGCAGTATTTT
CDR3 protein: CASSSLDRGDTQYF

V gene: TRBV18
D gene: NA
J gene: TRBJ2-7
clone size: NA
CDR3 DNA: TGTGCCAGCTCCGGAGGGCCGGATATTTACGAGCAGTACTTC
CDR3 protein: CASSGGPDIYEQYF

V gene: TRBV19
D gene: TRBD2
J gene: TRBJ2-1
clone size: NA
CDR3 DNA: TGTGCCAGTAGTCCCACCACTAGCGGGAGAGGTCGTGAGCAGTTCTTC
CDR3 protein: CASSPTTSGRGREQFF

V gene: TRBV21-1
D gene: NA
J gene: TRBJ2-7
clone size: NA
CDR3 DNA: TGTGCCAGCAAGTGCCCTCTAGCGGGAGGCCACTACGAGCAGTACTTC
CDR3 protein: CASKCPLAGGHYEQYF

V gene: TRBV3-1/TRBV3-2
D gene: NA
J gene: TRBJ1-2
clone size: NA
CDR3 DNA: TGTGCCAGCAGCCAAGGACAGAACTATGGCTACACCTTC
CDR3 protein: CASSQGQNYGYTF

V gene: TRBV27
D gene: TRBD1
J gene: TRBJ1-2
clone size: NA
CDR3 DNA: TGTGCCAGCAGTTTATCGCCCGGGACAGGGTCTAACTATGGCTACACCTTC
CDR3 protein: CASSLSPGTGSNYGYTF

V gene: TRBV9
D gene: TRBD2
J gene: TRBJ2-7
clone size: NA
CDR3 DNA: TGTGCCAGCAGCGCTTCTAGCGGTAGCTCCTACGAGCAGTACTTC
CDR3 protein: CASSASSGSSYEQYF

V gene: TRBV7-8
D gene: TRBD1
J gene: TRBJ2-7
clone size: NA
CDR3 DNA: TGTGCCAGCACCATTTCTCCCGGACAGGGAACCTACGAGCAGTACTTC
CDR3 protein: CASTISPGQGTYEQYF

V gene: TRBV14
D gene: TRBD2
J gene: TRBJ2-7
clone size: NA
CDR3 DNA: TGTGCCAGCAGCCTAGGGACTAGCGGGATATTCAACGAGCAGTACTTC
CDR3 protein: CASSLGTSGIFNEQYF

V gene: TRBV12-3/TRBV12-4
D gene: NA
J gene: TRBJ1-3
clone size: NA
CDR3 DNA: TGTGCCAGCGGGGGCGCTGGAAACACCATATATTTT
CDR3 protein: CASGGAGNTIYF

V gene: TRBV9
D gene: TRBD2
J gene: TRBJ2-3
clone size: NA
CDR3 DNA: TGTGCCAGTGGGAGGGAGCACACAGATACGCAGTATTTT
CDR3 protein: CASGREHTDTQYF

V gene: TRBV7-6
D gene: TRBD2
J gene: TRBJ2-2
clone size: few
CDR3 DNA: TGTGCCAGCAGCTTACCTAGCGGGAGAGCCGGGGAGCTGTTTTTT
CDR3 protein: CASSLPSGRAGELFF

V gene: TRBV30
D gene: NA
J gene: TRBJ1-5
clone size: NA
CDR3 DNA: TGTGCCTGGAGCGGGCAGGGGAATCAGCCCCAGCATTTT
CDR3 protein: CAWSGQGNQPQHF

V gene: TRBV7-9
D gene: NA
J gene: TRBJ1-2
clone size: NA
CDR3 DNA: TGTGCCAGCAGCTCAACAGGGTCGGCTAACTATGGCTACACCTTC
CDR3 protein: CASSSTGSANYGYTF

V gene: TRBV28
D gene: TRBD1
J gene: TRBJ1-2
clone size: NA
CDR3 DNA: TGTGCCAGCAGTCCAAGAATGCAGGGGGCCCTCTATGGCTACACCTTC
CDR3 protein: CASSPRMQGALYGYTF

V gene: TRBV19
D gene: TRBD1
J gene: TRBJ1-2
clone size: NA
CDR3 DNA: TGTGCCAGTAGTATAAGGACAGGGGGCTACACCTTC
CDR3 protein: CASSIRTGGYTF

V gene: TRBV27
D gene: NA
J gene: TRBJ2-2
clone size: NA
CDR3 DNA: TGTGCCAGTCAAACAGGGTCTTACACCGGGGAGCTGTTTTTT
CDR3 protein: CASQTGSYTGELFF

V gene: TRBV7-9
D gene: TRBD2
J gene: TRBJ2-1
clone size: NA
CDR3 DNA: TGTGCCAGCAGCTTAGGTGCTAGCGGGAGTCGATATGAGCAGTTCTTC
CDR3 protein: CASSLGASGSRYEQFF

V gene: TRBV7-8
D gene: NA
J gene: TRBJ2-5
clone size: NA
CDR3 DNA: TGTGCCAGCAGCTTAGAACGGTTCGTAGAGACCCAGTACTTC
CDR3 protein: CASSLERFVETQYF

V gene: TRBV7-2
D gene: NA
J gene: TRBJ2-6
clone size: NA
CDR3 DNA: TGTGCCAGCAGCTCCCTAGGGGCGGGATCTGGGGCCAACGTCCTGACTTTC
CDR3 protein: CASSSLGAGSGANVLTF

V gene: TRBV18
D gene: TRBD2
J gene: TRBJ2-7
clone size: NA
CDR3 DNA: TGTGCCAGCTCACAGACTAGCGGGAACTCCTACGAGCAGTACTTC
CDR3 protein: CASSQTSGNSYEQYF

V gene: TRBV7-6
D gene: TRBD2
J gene: TRBJ2-3
clone size: NA
CDR3 DNA: TGTGCCAGCAGCTCAGGGGGGACTAGCGGGAGCACAGATACGCAGTATTTT
CDR3 protein: CASSSGGTSGSTDTQYF

V gene: TRBV19
D gene: TRBD2
J gene: TRBJ2-7
clone size: NA
CDR3 DNA: TGTGCCAGTAGTATTTGGACTAGCGGGGGGTACGAGCAGTACTTC
CDR3 protein: CASSIWTSGGYEQYF

V gene: TRBV4-2
D gene: TRBD2
J gene: TRBJ2-2
clone size: NA
CDR3 DNA: TGTGCCAGCAGCCAAACAGGGCTAGCGGGACCCAGAGCCGGGGAGCTGTTTTTT
CDR3 protein: CASSQTGLAGPRAGELFF

V gene: TRBV7-2
D gene: NA
J gene: TRBJ2-7
clone size: NA
CDR3 DNA: TGTGCCAGCAGATTGGGGGGAGATGTGTACGAGCAGTACTTC
CDR3 protein: CASRLGGDVYEQYF

V gene: TRBV9
D gene: NA
J gene: TRBJ1-2
clone size: NA
CDR3 DNA: TGTGCCAGCAGCGGTCTTCGGGGACACAGATTC
CDR3 protein: CASSGLRGHRF

V gene: TRBV27
D gene: TRBD1
J gene: TRBJ1-2
clone size: NA
CDR3 DNA: TGTGCCAGCAGTTTAGTAGTGGGTCACGACAGGGGGCTCGGTGGCTACACCTTC
CDR3 protein: CASSLVVGHDRGLGGYTF

V gene: TRBV6-2/TRBV6-3
D gene: NA
J gene: TRBJ2-2
clone size: NA
CDR3 DNA: TGTGCCAGCAGTTACCTATCACGTCCCGGGGAGCTGTTTTTT
CDR3 protein: CASSYLSRPGELFF

V gene: TRBV7-9
D gene: NA
J gene: TRBJ1-2
clone size: NA
CDR3 DNA: TGTGCCAGCAGCTTAATAGAGCCCTACTATGGCTACACCTTC
CDR3 protein: CASSLIEPYYGYTF

V gene: TRBV2
D gene: NA
J gene: TRBJ1-2
clone size: few
CDR3 DNA: TGTGCCAGCAGTATCGACACCCCGGGGGGCTACACCTTC
CDR3 protein: CASSIDTPGGYTF

V gene: TRBV7-9
D gene: NA
J gene: TRBJ1-4
clone size: NA
CDR3 DNA: TGTGCCAGCAGCTTTCTAAATGAAAAACTGTTTTTT
CDR3 protein: CASSFLNEKLFF

V gene: TRBV19
D gene: NA
J gene: TRBJ2-5
clone size: NA
CDR3 DNA: TGTGCCAGTAGTCCACTGACTAAGCGAGAGACCCAGTACTTC
CDR3 protein: CASSPLTKRETQYF

V gene: TRBV5-6
D gene: TRBD1
J gene: TRBJ2-4
clone size: once
CDR3 DNA: TGTGCCAGCAGCTCGGACAGGGGCAGGCTAGCCAAAAACATTCAGTACTTC
CDR3 protein: CASSSDRGRLAKNIQYF

V gene: TRBV7-9
D gene: TRBD2
J gene: TRBJ2-1
clone size: few
CDR3 DNA: TGTGCCAGCAGCCGCAGCGGGGGGGACTACAATGAGCAGTTCTTC
CDR3 protein: CASSRSGGDYNEQFF

V gene: TRBV27
D gene: NA
J gene: TRBJ1-1
clone size: NA
CDR3 DNA: TGTGCCAGCAGTTTTTCGGGGAACACTGAAGCTTTCTTT
CDR3 protein: CASSFSGNTEAFF

V gene: TRBV6-2/TRBV6-3
D gene: NA
J gene: TRBJ1-2
clone size: NA
CDR3 DNA: TGTGCCAGCAGTTACTCTCCCACCAGGGCCCACTATGGCTACACCTTC
CDR3 protein: CASSYSPTRAHYGYTF

V gene: TRBV20-1
D gene: NA
J gene: TRBJ1-1
clone size: NA
CDR3 DNA: TGCAGTGCTAGTCGGGTAGGCGTCACTGAAGCTTTCTTT
CDR3 protein: CSASRVGVTEAFF

V gene: TRBV27
D gene: TRBD2
J gene: TRBJ2-7
clone size: once
CDR3 DNA: TGTGCCAGCAGTTTAGAAGGGACTAGCAACTCCTACGAGCAGTACTTC
CDR3 protein: CASSLEGTSNSYEQYF

V gene: TRBV9
D gene: TRBD2
J gene: TRBJ2-1
clone size: NA
CDR3 DNA: TGTGCCAGCAGCGTAGGGCGGGGGATTTACAATGAGCAGTTCTTC
CDR3 protein: CASSVGRGIYNEQFF

V gene: TRBV28
D gene: TRBD2
J gene: TRBJ2-1
clone size: NA
CDR3 DNA: TGTGCCAGCAGTTTACCCCTAGCGGGAGCGGTAAACAATGAGCAGTTCTTC
CDR3 protein: CASSLPLAGAVNNEQFF

V gene: TRBV28
D gene: TRBD1
J gene: TRBJ2-5
clone size: NA
CDR3 DNA: TGTGCCAGCAGTTTAGGGACAGGTCGAGAGACCCAGTACTTC
CDR3 protein: CASSLGTGRETQYF

V gene: TRBV23-1
D gene: NA
J gene: TRBJ2-2
clone size: NA
CDR3 DNA: TGCGCCAGCGGAGACTGGTCGGAGCTGTTTTTT
CDR3 protein: CASGDWSELFF